The rows below give T cell receptor beta chains drawn from one sample of a study of vaccination effects on CD4 cells after COVID-19. Only in-frame clones appear in the TCRdb table, and some are missing; sequencing was by immunoSEQ multiplex PCR. Found here are more than 45,000 clones, about 76% of them singletons; the top ten hold about 12%. These receptors have no known antigen. The input for sequencing was CD4+ T cells from PBMCs cultured without peptide, taken before COVID-19 vaccination. The source is a human donor who had a prior SARS-CoV-2 infection. Each CDR3 is given with its conserved first and last residue. Fields, in order: J gene, V gene, D gene, clone size, CDR3 protein, CDR3 DNA. D genes are given only for firm matches. Expanded clones get a size class; other rows say once, few or many, or leave the size out.

TRBJ2-3	TRBV5-6	-	-	CASSLFLGVGAGTQYF	TGTGCCAGCAGCTTGTTTCTCGGGGTGGGGGCGGGCACGCAGTATTTT
TRBJ2-7	TRBV4-1	-	few	CASSPSHIPGPKTYEQYF	TGCGCCAGCAGCCCGTCCCATATTCCGGGACCCAAAACCTACGAGCAGTACTTC
TRBJ2-6	TRBV7-3	-	-	CASSLGGANVLTF	TGTGCCAGCAGCTTGGGGGGGGCCAACGTCCTGACTTTC
TRBJ1-2	TRBV4-1	TRBD1	-	CASSVGTGDRRGYTF	TGCGCCAGCAGCGTCGGGACAGGGGACCGACGTGGCTACACCTTC
TRBJ2-1	TRBV27	TRBD2	-	CASSPTPSLAVLYNEQFF	TGTGCCAGCAGTCCCACACCCTCACTAGCGGTCCTGTACAATGAGCAGTTCTTC
TRBJ1-3	TRBV7-7	-	-	CASSRDNGNTIYF	TGTGCTAGCAGCCGGGACAACGGAAACACCATATATTTT
TRBJ1-1	TRBV11-3	-	-	CASSLEGSTGAFF	TGTGCCAGCAGCTTAGAGGGCTCGACAGGAGCTTTCTTT
TRBJ1-4	TRBV5-4	TRBD1	-	CASSLATGGTVVGKLFF	TGTGCCAGCAGCTTGGCTACGGGGGGGACAGTTGTCGGAAAACTGTTTTTT
TRBJ1-2	TRBV4-3	-	-	CASSQELERVNYGYTF	TGCGCCAGCAGCCAAGAATTAGAACGGGTTAACTATGGCTACACCTTC
TRBJ2-1	TRBV5-1	-	-	CASSFGTYYNEQFF	TGCGCCAGCAGCTTCGGGACATACTACAATGAGCAGTTCTTC
TRBJ2-5	TRBV5-1	-	-	CASSLLTYQETQYF	TGCGCCAGCAGCTTGCTGACATACCAAGAGACCCAGTACTTC
TRBJ2-1	TRBV24-1	TRBD2	-	CATSDLLPSGYNEQFF	TGTGCCACCAGTGATTTGTTGCCTAGCGGATACAATGAGCAGTTCTTC
TRBJ2-7	TRBV19	-	-	CASSIRIGTYSYEQYF	TGTGCCAGTAGTATCAGAATCGGGACCTACTCCTACGAGCAGTACTTC
TRBJ1-2	TRBV2	TRBD1	-	CASSSQNIGQGDFYGYTF	TGTGCCAGCAGCTCCCAGAACATAGGACAGGGGGACTTCTATGGCTACACCTTC
TRBJ1-4	TRBV3-1/TRBV3-2	TRBD1	-	CASSPGQGSYEKLFF	TGTGCCAGCAGCCCCGGACAGGGATCATATGAAAAACTGTTTTTT
TRBJ1-6	TRBV3-1/TRBV3-2	-	-	CASGYTHSPLHF	TGTGCCAGCGGTTACACCCATTCACCCCTCCACTTT
TRBJ1-1	TRBV7-3	-	-	CASSLTGVRTEAFF	TGTGCCAGCAGCTTAACGGGGGTTAGGACTGAAGCTTTCTTT
TRBJ1-5	TRBV4-1	-	-	CASSQDLTARNQPQHF	TGCGCCAGCAGCCAAGACTTGACAGCTAGAAATCAGCCCCAGCATTTT
TRBJ1-1	TRBV30	-	-	CAWSGVIQGSAFF	TGTGCCTGGAGTGGAGTTATCCAGGGATCAGCTTTCTTT
TRBJ2-1	TRBV9	TRBD2	-	CASSATGTTYNEQFF	TGTGCCAGCAGCGCAACCGGGACTACGTACAATGAGCAGTTCTTC
TRBJ2-7	TRBV5-1	-	-	CASSLRGVSGYEQYF	TGCGCCAGCAGCTTACGGGGAGTTAGCGGCTACGAGCAGTACTTC
TRBJ1-6	TRBV3-1/TRBV3-2	-	-	CASRFGAPYNSPLHF	TGTGCCAGCAGATTCGGTGCTCCCTATAATTCACCCCTCCACTTT
TRBJ2-7	TRBV5-1	TRBD2	-	CASRSGRRDEQYF	TGCGCCAGTAGGAGCGGGAGGAGGGACGAGCAGTACTTC
TRBJ2-3	TRBV15	TRBD2	medium-sized	CATSSSREPTDTQYF	TGTGCCACCAGCAGTTCGCGGGAGCCAACAGATACGCAGTATTTT
TRBJ1-2	TRBV19	-	-	CASSPRDGTGFTF	TGTGCCAGTAGTCCCCGGGACGGGACGGGATTCACCTTC
TRBJ2-5	TRBV5-1	-	once	CASSFNNLETQYF	TGCGCCAGCAGCTTTAACAATTTGGAGACCCAGTACTTC
TRBJ2-6	TRBV18	TRBD1	few	CASSPQGAAGANVLTF	TGTGCCAGCTCACCGCAGGGGGCGGCAGGGGCCAACGTCCTGACTTTC
TRBJ2-3	TRBV6-5	-	-	CASSQGYTETDTQYF	TGTGCCAGCAGCCAGGGATACACGGAGACAGATACGCAGTATTTT